Listed here are 18 T cell receptor beta chains from one sample, sequenced in a study of cytomegalovirus exposure and HLA in healthy donors (TCRdb year 2017). The method was the immunoSEQ multiplex PCR assay. The multiplex PCR relied on a mix of 60 forward primers for TCR Vbeta segments and 13 reverse primers for TCR Jbeta segments. TCRdb took this table from immuneACCESS and kept in-frame rearrangements with V and J called. Such tables lack part of the clones; where checked against another copy, unresolved V genes explain under half of the gap, and the rest is unexplained. The sample's own table lists around 78,000 clones. The top ten hold 3.8% of the sample. The sequencing sample was made of PBMCs. All receptors come from a man younger than 35 in good health and CMV-seropositive.

J is TRBJ1-2 and V is TRBV15; D not certain. Trimming shortened V by 1 base and J by 4 bases, and 13 bases separated the two germline ends. Per germline, CDR1 LNHNV and CDR2 YYDKDF (reference sequence). CDR3 length equals 15 residues. This CDR3 is CATSRVGGTAYGYTF. Written as DNA, the CDR3 is TGTGCCACCAGCAGAGTGGGAGGAACAGCCTATGGCTACACCTTC.

This sequence joins TRBV15 and TRBJ2-3, with D unclear. The ends were cut back, 0 bases at V and 4 bases at J, with 11 bases in the middle. The CDR3 covers 15 residues. CDR1 is LNHNV, CDR2 YYDKDF, per germline (reference sequence). The CDR3 sequence: CATSRDPATSDTQYF. DNA for the CDR3: TGTGCCACCAGCAGAGACCCTGCTACCTCAGATACGCAGTATTTT.

The chain has TRBV10-3 and TRBJ1-6; 7 bases match TRBD1. With V trimmed by 5 bases and J by 7 bases, 5 bases remained unmatched. Per germline, CDR1 ENHRY and CDR2 SYGVKD. This CDR3 is built from 14 residues. CDR3 amino acids: CAISLGQMNSPLHF. In DNA, the CDR3 is TGTGCCATCAGTTTGGGACAGATGAATTCACCCCTCCACTTT.

The chain is built from TRBV6-5 and TRBJ1-2; unclear D gene. Trimming took 4 bases from V and 7 from J, leaving 10 bases between them. The V gene's germline CDR1 is MNHEY and CDR2 SVGAGI. The CDR3 contains 12 residues. The CDR3 nucleotides are TGTGCCAGCAGTTCCCGACATTTTGGCTACACCTTC. Translating it yields CASSSRHFGYTF.

This chain links TRBV7-3 with TRBJ1-1; a possible D gene is TRBD1 (6 bases). Looked up from germline, CDR1 is SGHTA and CDR2 is FQGTGA. CDR3 size: 17 residues. V dropped 5 bases and J dropped 1 base, with 20 bases sitting between them. The CDR3 reads CASSVPSDSLSNTEAFF. The CDR3 DNA follows: TGTGCCAGCAGCGTACCTTCGGACAGCCTGTCGAACACTGAAGCTTTCTTT.

This chain connects TRBV19 to TRBJ1-5; 10 bases agree with TRBD1. The V segment lost 9 bases and the J segment 7 bases; nucleotides outside the gene matches: 6. The germline gives CDR1 LNHDA, CDR2 SQIVND (reference sequence). This CDR3 is 13 amino acids long. In DNA, the CDR3 is TGTGCCAGCAGGGACAGGGGTGAGCAGCCCCAGCATTTT. The encoded protein is CASRDRGEQPQHF.

V gene TRBV6-1 combines with J gene TRBJ2-5; 7 nucleotides agree with TRBD1. Germline CDR1 and CDR2: MNHNS and SASEGT. This CDR3 comprises 17 residues. V trimming: 1 base; J trimming: 5 bases; junction bases outside the gene matches: 13. Written as DNA, the CDR3 is TGTGCCAGCAGTGAAGAGGTGGGGGCAGGGGGACATGAGACCCAGTACTTC. Its translation is CASSEEVGAGGHETQYF.

J is TRBJ1-2 and V is TRBV20-1, with no clear D. CDR1 and CDR2 from the germline V gene are DFQATT and SNEGSKA (reference sequence). The V end was cut by 7 bases, the J end by 4 bases, with 7 bases between. This CDR3 region has 10 residues. CDR3 loop: CSGPSYGYTF. DNA for the CDR3: TGCAGTGGCCCGAGCTATGGCTACACCTTC.

The genes are TRBV29-1 and TRBJ1-2; D possibly corresponds to TRBD1 (6 bases). Germline lookup yields CDR1 SQVTM and CDR2 ANQGSEA. Trimming left V 6 bases short and J 6 bases short, with 17 bases between. CDR3 length: 13 residues. CDR3 in amino acids: CSVLSGTINGYTF. The CDR3 DNA reads as TGCAGCGTCTTATCCGGGACAATTAATGGCTACACCTTC.

V usage is TRBV27 and J usage is TRBJ2-2, with TRBD2 matching over 8 bases. This CDR3 is built from 14 residues. J gave up 7 bases and V 4 bases, and 5 bases lay outside the gene matches. Germline-derived CDR1 and CDR2 are MNHEY and SMNVEV (reference sequence). Written as DNA, the CDR3 is TGTGCCAGCAGTTCGGGACTAGATAACGGGGAGCTGTTTTTT. Its translation: CASSSGLDNGELFF.

The rearrangement links TRBV28 to TRBJ1-5; D is unclear. Per the germline V gene, CDR1 is MDHEN and CDR2 is SYDVKM. Between the trimmed V and J ends, which lost 5 bases and 4 bases, there was a span of 18 bases. There are 16 residues in the CDR3. The CDR3 DNA reads TGTGCCAGCAGTCCCCCTGTACCGAACGGGAATCAGCCCCAGCATTTT. It yields the protein CASSPPVPNGNQPQHF.

The chain is built from TRBV14 and TRBJ1-2, with D possibly being TRBD1 (6 bases). The CDR3 spans 14 residues. V lost 5 bases, J lost 2 bases, and 12 bases lay in between. Germline-derived CDR1 and CDR2 are SGHDN and FVKESK. CDR3 sequence (DNA): TGTGCCAGCAGCAGAGCAGGGGTGAACTATGGCTACACCTTC. It encodes CASSRAGVNYGYTF.

The chain couples TRBV6-5 to TRBJ1-1, with D possibly being TRBD1 (6 bases). CDR1 MNHEY and CDR2 SVGAGI come from the germline V gene. The V end was cut by 2 bases, the J end by 3 bases, with 10 bases between. This CDR3 spans 14 amino acids. CDR3 in amino acids: CASSYNRVDTEAFF. CDR3 nucleotide sequence: TGTGCCAGCAGTTACAACAGGGTAGACACTGAAGCTTTCTTT.

The V and J genes are TRBV6-1 and TRBJ2-1; D possibly corresponds to TRBD1 (8 bases). The CDR3 is made up of 15 amino acids. The germline V gene has CDR1 MNHNS and CDR2 SASEGT. Trimming removed 1 base from V and 5 bases from J, with 12 bases in between. In DNA form, the CDR3 reads TGTGCCAGCAGTGAAGGAGCGGGACAGGACAATGAGCAGTTCTTC. This translates into CASSEGAGQDNEQFF.

The chain is built from TRBV6-5 and TRBJ2-3; TRBD2 agrees at 8 bases. The CDR3 is made up of 13 amino acids. V gave up 6 bases and J gave up 6 bases; unmatched junction bases: 5. The germline gives CDR1 MNHEY, CDR2 SVGAGI. For the CDR3, the DNA is TGTGCCAGCAGACGGGAGGGGATTGATACGCAGTATTTT. Its protein is CASRREGIDTQYF.

This sequence joins TRBV12-5 and TRBJ1-2, with D maybe TRBD1 (6 bases). Looked up from germline, CDR1 is LGHNT and CDR2 is FRNRAP. This CDR3 spans 13 amino acids. The V and J ends lost 5 bases and 5 bases respectively, with 12 bases between them. CDR3 residues: CASGTTGIYGYTF. The CDR3 DNA follows: TGTGCTAGTGGTACGACAGGCATTTATGGCTACACCTTC.

This chain joins TRBV18 and TRBJ1-1; tentatively, D is TRBD1 (5 bases). Germline V lookup: CDR1 KGHSH, CDR2 LQKENI. Trimming shortened V by 0 bases and J by 3 bases, and 11 bases separated the two germline ends. The CDR3 extends over 15 amino acids. Here the CDR3 reads CASSPPVGGDTEAFF. CDR3 coding DNA: TGTGCCAGCTCACCACCGGTGGGGGGAGACACTGAAGCTTTCTTT. Full variable domain (missing parts from reference TRBV18 and TRBJ1-1): NAGVMQNPRHLVRRRGQEARLRCSPMKGHSHVYWYRQLPEEGLKFMVYLQKENIIDESGMPKERFSAEFPKEGPSILRIQQVVRGDSAAYFCASSPPVGGDTEAFFGQGTRLTVV.

This chain connects TRBV2 to TRBJ2-2; TRBD2 matches at 12 bases. Germline CDR1 is SNHLY and CDR2 is FYNNEI. V lost 4 bases to trimming and J lost 0 bases; unmatched junction nucleotides: 9. This CDR3 comprises 19 residues. The CDR3 DNA follows: TGTGCCAGCAGTGCCTTAGGACTAGCGGGGTACGCGAACACCGGGGAGCTGTTTTTT. Its protein product is CASSALGLAGYANTGELFF.